Only one count was recorded for the clone carrying this T cell receptor beta chain. Libraries were prepared by immunoSEQ multiplex PCR; TCRdb keeps only in-frame clonotypes and omits some of them. The sample shows hundreds of thousands of clones, about 90% of them seen only once. Germline values: CDR1 LGHDT, CDR2 YNNKEL (reference sequence). Trimming stripped 2 bases from V and 9 bases from J, with 9 bases between. This CDR3 comprises 12 residues. The record originates from a study of blood T cell repertoires in COVID-19. Material: PBMCs or T cells enriched from blood (not recorded which). The TCR was taken from a woman in her thirties who had recovered from COVID-19. The chain recombines TRBV3-1 (or the pseudogene TRBV3-2) with TRBJ2-3; a possible D gene is TRBD1 (6 bases). The DNA for the CDR3 is TGTGCCAGCAGCCAAAGCCAGGGGACGCAGTATTTT. Translating gives CASSQSQGTQYF.